This record covers a single T cell receptor (beta chain). As handled by the study authors: By means of reference gene primer amplification, nucleated cell counts were estimated. Sequenced by immunoSEQ multiplex PCR; TCRdb stores in-frame clones only, minus some. The V and J calls and clone size come from that table; D and trimming were worked out from the DNA. Among 250,000 to 350,000 clones listed, approximately 92% were seen once. Those enrolled in Seattle joined during active infection and were followed longitudinally afterward. The sample comes from a study of blood T cell repertoires in COVID-19. About the research overall: Acute and convalescent COVID-19 samples came from the United States, Italy and Spain. PBMCs, B-cell-depleted T cells, or T cells provided the cDNA or gDNA that made up the material.

The CDR3 is 13 residues long. V was pared by 5 bases and J by 3 bases, with 8 bases between. The origin of this receptor is a woman under 40 with COVID-19, enrolled during active disease. The chain recombines TRBV12-3 or TRBV12-4 with TRBJ2-1, with D possibly matching TRBD1 (6 bases). Sequenced: peripheral blood. The CDR3: CASSLDSYNEQFF. CDR3 in DNA: TGTGCCAGCAGTCTGGACAGCTACAATGAGCAGTTCTTC.